Below are 27 T cell receptor beta chains sequenced from a single sample in a study of cytomegalovirus exposure and HLA in healthy donors. Sequencing was performed with immunoSEQ multiplex PCR; in TCRdb, only in-frame clones are kept and a portion is missing. The sample lists tens of thousands of clones, 70% to 90% occurring once. The specimen sequenced was PBMCs. Receptors originate from a woman between 18 and 29 years old in good health and CMV-seropositive.

The chain couples TRBV6-4 to TRBJ2-2, with 8 bases matching TRBD1. The CDR3 is 15 amino acids. The trim removed 0 bases at V and 7 bases at J, leaving 4 bases unmatched. Germline-derived CDR1 and CDR2 are MRHNA and SNTAGT. The CDR3, as DNA: TGTGCCAGCAGTGACTCAGCAGGGGGCGGCGGGGAGCTGTTTTTT. It encodes CASSDSAGGGGELFF.

The CDR3 region has the DNA TGTGCCAGCAGCCAGACTAGCGGCGATTACAATGAGCAGTTCTTC. Translating it yields CASSQTSGDYNEQFF. The chain carries TRBV6-4 and TRBJ2-1; 9 bases agree with TRBD2. V shed 6 bases and J 4 bases; nucleotides not matched to a gene: 7. Germline-derived CDR1 and CDR2 are MRHNA and SNTAGT. The CDR3 consists of 15 residues.

The chain employs TRBV1 and TRBJ2-5; the table calls TRBD2, which could not be checked here. The J call may be incorrect, as the DNA end agrees better with TRBJ2-7. TRBV1 is termed a pseudogene. This CDR3 has 15 amino acids. CDR3 residues: CTSSQGTSGGYEQYF. CDR3 sequence (DNA): TGCACCAGCAGCCAAGGGACTAGCGGGGGGTACGAGCAGTACTTC.

The chain uses TRBV18 and TRBJ2-7; 7 bases line up with TRBD1. J was trimmed by 4 bases and V by 8 bases; bases with no gene match: 14. Germline assignment: CDR1 KGHSH and CDR2 LQKENI. This CDR3 comprises 15 residues. DNA of the CDR3: TGTGCCAGCCAGAACAGGGGATCTATTTCTTACGAGCAGTACTTC. This encodes CASQNRGSISYEQYF.

This chain uses TRBV28 with TRBJ2-1; D ambiguous. The V end lost 5 bases, the J end lost 5 bases, and 4 bases lay between the germline ends. The CDR3 length is 11 residues. Germline assignment: CDR1 MDHEN and CDR2 SYDVKM. CDR3 nucleotide sequence: TGTGCCAGCAGTCGTAACAATGAGCAGTTCTTC. It translates to CASSRNNEQFF.

This chain connects TRBV30 to TRBJ2-5; D perhaps matches TRBD2 (6 bases). The V gene's germline CDR1 is GTSNPN and CDR2 SVGIG (reference sequence). This CDR3 has 13 residues. Trimming left V 5 bases short and J 3 bases short, with 13 bases between. CDR3 sequence: CAWGEAAKETQYF. The CDR3, as DNA: TGTGCCTGGGGGGAGGCCGCAAAAGAGACCCAGTACTTC.

This clone showed up just once. The chain has TRBV7-3 and TRBJ2-7; 8 nucleotides line up with TRBD2. In germline, CDR1 is SGHTA, CDR2 FQGTGA. The CDR3 runs to 14 residues. Trimming took 5 bases from V and 4 from J; bases not matched to a gene: 7. CDR3 sequence reads: CASSQGLATYEQYF. CDR3 DNA sequence: TGTGCCAGCAGCCAAGGACTAGCAACTTACGAGCAGTACTTC.

This rearrangement joins TRBV2 to TRBJ2-1; D is unclear. The CDR3 runs to 14 residues. Germline V gives CDR1 SNHLY, CDR2 FYNNEI. Trimming removed 8 bases from V and 8 bases from J, with 19 bases in between. This CDR3 is CASEEEALFDEQFF. CDR3 DNA sequence: TGTGCCAGCGAAGAAGAGGCACTTTTCGATGAGCAGTTCTTC.

The chain joins TRBV19 to TRBJ2-1; the match to TRBD1 covers 7 bases. The CDR3 extends over 12 amino acids. Trimming at V came to 8 bases and at J to 5 bases, leaving 3 bases not matched to a gene. Per the germline V gene, CDR1 is LNHDA and CDR2 is SQIVND (reference sequence). CDR3 in amino acids: CASRDRDNEQFF. DNA for the CDR3: TGTGCCAGTCGCGACAGGGACAATGAGCAGTTCTTC.

This clone was counted between two and nine times. The chain employs TRBV13 and TRBJ2-1; 12 bases fit TRBD2. This CDR3 is 15 amino acids long. Germline V gives CDR1 PRHDT, CDR2 FYEKMQ (reference sequence). The V and J ends lost 5 bases and 7 bases, in that order; junction bases with no gene match: 6. The CDR3 DNA sequence: TGTGCCAGCAGCACCAGACTAGCGGGGGTAAATGAGCAGTTCTTC. Its translation is CASSTRLAGVNEQFF.

V usage is TRBV18 and J usage is TRBJ1-1; no definite D call. Trimming left V 3 bases short and J 1 base short, with 24 bases between. CDR3 length: 19 residues. Germline V CDR1 and CDR2: KGHSH, LQKENI. In DNA, the CDR3 is TGTGCCAGCTCACCTTTACCAGCAGGCACAAAAGCCAGGAACACTGAAGCTTTCTTT. It encodes CASSPLPAGTKARNTEAFF.

The genes are TRBV2 and TRBJ2-6, with D possibly TRBD2 on 5 matching bases. Germline V gene sequence: CDR1 SNHLY, CDR2 FYNNEI. Trimming removed 3 bases at V and 1 base at J, with 13 bases between. The length of the CDR3 is 17 residues. CDR3 sequence reads: CASSDGRERSGANVLTF. DNA of the CDR3: TGTGCCAGCAGTGATGGACGGGAAAGGTCTGGGGCCAACGTCCTGACTTTC.

The chain combines TRBV30 with TRBJ2-7; perhaps TRBD2 as D (5 bases). The V gene lost 1 base and the J gene lost 6 bases, with 13 bases spanning the gap. The CDR3 has 13 amino acids. CDR1 and CDR2 from the germline V gene are GTSNPN and SVGIG (reference sequence). The DNA for the CDR3 is TGTGCCTGGAGTGCCGGACTTCTGGCCGAGCAGTACTTC. Protein sequence: CAWSAGLLAEQYF.

The rearrangement joins TRBV7-9 to TRBJ2-7, with D maybe TRBD2 (5 bases). This CDR3 contains 13 residues. CDR1 is SEHNR, CDR2 FQNEAQ, per germline (reference sequence). The V end was cut by 2 bases, the J end by 5 bases, with 10 bases between. The CDR3 sequence: CASSLILGNEQYF. Written as DNA, the CDR3 is TGTGCCAGCAGCTTAATCCTCGGGAACGAGCAGTACTTC.

The chain employs TRBV7-2 and TRBJ1-2, with D perhaps matching TRBD1 (5 bases). The V and J ends lost 5 bases and 10 bases respectively, with 17 bases between them. Germline-derived CDR1 and CDR2 are SGHTA and FQGNSA. This CDR3 has 13 amino acids. This CDR3 reads CASSQLTGGDYTF. In nucleotides, the CDR3 is TGTGCCAGCAGCCAATTGACCGGAGGGGACTACACCTTC.

The J gene is TRBJ1-1, the V gene TRBV4-1; D is uncertain. In germline, CDR1 is MGHRA, CDR2 YSYEKL. CDR3 size: 14 residues. The ends were cut back, 0 bases at V and 1 base at J, with 6 bases in the middle. The CDR3 region is CASSQDSRNTEAFF. The DNA for the CDR3 is TGCGCCAGCAGCCAAGATAGCCGGAACACTGAAGCTTTCTTT.

This clone was detected only once. The chain couples TRBV18 to TRBJ2-5; the match to TRBD2 covers 9 bases. Germline V lookup: CDR1 KGHSH, CDR2 LQKENI. J was trimmed by 4 bases and V by 4 bases; bases with no gene match: 10. The CDR3 covers 16 residues. The CDR3 DNA follows: TGTGCCAGCTCACTAATGACCTCGCGGGAGGGAGAGACCCAGTACTTC. Residues: CASSLMTSREGETQYF.

The chain couples TRBV11-2 to TRBJ2-5; TRBD1 agrees at 9 bases. Germline-derived CDR1 and CDR2 are SGHAT and FQNNGV. Trimming took 3 bases from V and 4 from J; bases not matched to a gene: 18. The CDR3 extends over 19 amino acids. In nucleotides, the CDR3 is TGTGCCAGCAGCTTCACAATGAACCCGGGACAGGGCTCCTTAGAGACCCAGTACTTC. Its protein is CASSFTMNPGQGSLETQYF.

The chain joins TRBV7-2 to TRBJ2-3; 9 bases match TRBD2. After removal of 2 bases from V and 4 bases from J, the junction contained 10 bases not matched to a gene. The CDR3 runs to 17 residues. Germline CDR1 and CDR2: SGHTA and FQGNSA. The CDR3 sequence: CASSLTAGGPQADTQYF. The CDR3 DNA sequence: TGTGCCAGCAGCTTAACAGCGGGAGGCCCTCAAGCAGATACGCAGTATTTT.

The rearrangement joins TRBV6-5 to TRBJ1-5; TRBD1 matches at 7 bases. In germline, CDR1 is MNHEY, CDR2 SVGAGI. The CDR3 sequence is 13 residues long. The V and J ends lost 5 bases and 6 bases, in that order; junction bases with no gene match: 4. CDR3 in DNA: TGTGCCAGCAGTGACAGGGAGCGTCAGCCCCAGCATTTT. Translation gives CASSDRERQPQHF.

This chain joins TRBV11-2 and TRBJ2-1; D remains unclear. Trimming removed 1 base at V and 6 bases at J, with 7 bases between. Germline V CDR1 and CDR2: SGHAT, FQNNGV. This CDR3 is 13 amino acids long. This CDR3 is CASSLGPGNEQFF. The DNA for the CDR3 is TGTGCCAGCAGCTTAGGTCCGGGCAATGAGCAGTTCTTC.

The chain recombines TRBV4-1 with TRBJ2-7, with 8 bases aligning to TRBD1. Germline CDR1 and CDR2: MGHRA and YSYEKL. The CDR3 is made up of 16 amino acids. J was trimmed by 7 bases and V by 1 base; bases with no gene match: 12. The CDR3 coding sequence is TGCGCCAGCAGCCAAGCCCTGGGACAGGACGGCAGGGAGCAGTACTTC. This translates into CASSQALGQDGREQYF.

The V gene is TRBV5-6, the J gene TRBJ2-7, with 12 bases that match TRBD2. From germline, CDR1 is SGHDT and CDR2 YYEEEE. This CDR3 spans 16 amino acids. With V trimmed by 4 bases and J by 4 bases, 9 bases remained unmatched. In DNA, the CDR3 is TGTGCCAGCAGCGGAACCGCGGGACTAGCGGGTTACGAGCAGTACTTC. Protein: CASSGTAGLAGYEQYF.

The rearrangement links TRBV7-8 to TRBJ2-1; 8 positions match TRBD1. V gave up 6 bases and J gave up 7 bases; unmatched junction bases: 11. CDR3 size: 15 residues. Germline CDR1 reads SGHVS; CDR2 reads FQNEAQ. The CDR3 spells CASRHRQGWENEQFF. CDR3 nucleotides: TGTGCCAGCAGGCATAGACAGGGGTGGGAAAATGAGCAGTTCTTC.

This clone appeared a single time. The chain uses TRBV15 and TRBJ2-2; D gene uncertain. Germline CDR1 LNHNV, CDR2 YYDKDF (reference sequence). Trimming removed 3 bases from V and 6 bases from J, with 5 bases in between. The CDR3 length is 12 residues. CDR3 coding DNA: TGTGCCACCAGCAGGTTAGCCGGGGAGCTGTTTTTT. As protein: CATSRLAGELFF.

The chain joins TRBV6-6 to TRBJ2-3, with TRBD2 matching over 7 bases. V lost 4 bases and J lost 4; bases outside the gene matches: 8. Germline V gene data show CDR1 as MNHNY and CDR2 as SVGAGI (reference sequence). The CDR3 length is 15 residues. CDR3 in amino acids: CASSSGLVKADTQYF. The CDR3 DNA reads TGTGCCAGCAGTTCCGGACTAGTGAAGGCAGATACGCAGTATTTT.

This clone was seen only a few times. The chain is built from TRBV18 and TRBJ1-6; no clear D gene. This CDR3 contains 17 residues. Germline V lookup: CDR1 KGHSH, CDR2 LQKENI. Trimming cost V 1 base and J 3 bases, with 13 bases left between them. The CDR3 nucleotides read TGTGCCAGCTCACCACTCCCACACAGCCACTATAATTCACCCCTCCACTTT. This encodes CASSPLPHSHYNSPLHF.